These 23 T cell receptor beta chains were all obtained from the same sample, sequenced in a study of cytomegalovirus exposure and HLA in healthy donors. PCR used 60 Vbeta primers and 13 Jbeta primers. Generated by immunoSEQ multiplex PCR, the TCRdb table keeps only in-frame clones and is missing some. In the table there are about 110,000 clones, about three quarters of which are singletons. Material: PBMCs. The receptors stem from a woman aged 60-75 years in good health and CMV-seropositive.

This clone was observed a handful of times. This chain joins TRBV4-1 and TRBJ1-4, with 7 bases identical to TRBD1. V gave up 0 bases and J gave up 7 bases; unmatched junction bases: 8. Germline CDR1 is MGHRA and CDR2 is YSYEKL. This CDR3 spans 16 amino acids. The CDR3 protein is CASSQEGNRGTEKLFF. The DNA of the CDR3 is TGCGCCAGCAGCCAAGAGGGCAACAGGGGCACTGAAAAACTGTTTTTT.

V usage is TRBV5-3 and J usage is TRBJ2-3; 7 nucleotides line up with TRBD1. TRBV5-3 is treated as an ORF (open reading frame) with a function not yet certain. This CDR3 comprises 17 residues. J gave up 1 base and V 8 bases, and 16 bases lay outside the gene matches. This CDR3 reads CARLTKGQPYRTDTQYF. The CDR3 region has the DNA TGTGCCAGGCTTACCAAGGGACAGCCATACCGCACAGATACGCAGTATTTT.

The genes are TRBV25-1 and TRBJ2-5, with 7 bases matching TRBD1. CDR1 is MGHDK and CDR2 is SYGVNS in the germline V gene. V lost 4 bases to trimming and J lost 7 bases; unmatched junction nucleotides: 6. This CDR3 is 13 amino acids long. The CDR3 protein is CASSGQGVGTQYF. Written as DNA, the CDR3 is TGTGCCAGCAGTGGCCAGGGGGTTGGGACCCAGTACTTC.

Only one count was recorded for this clone. This chain links TRBV18 with TRBJ2-5, with TRBD1 matching 8 bases. Germline CDR1 is KGHSH and CDR2 is LQKENI. The V and J ends lost 6 bases and 4 bases, in that order; junction bases with no gene match: 7. The CDR3 is 14 amino acids. CDR3 in DNA: TGTGCCAGCTCTACCGGGACAGGACGAGAGACCCAGTACTTC. Its translation: CASSTGTGRETQYF. The whole variable domain, filled in from reference TRBV18 and TRBJ2-5, reads NAGVMQNPRHLVRRRGQEARLRCSPMKGHSHVYWYRQLPEEGLKFMVYLQKENIIDESGMPKERFSAEFPKEGPSILRIQQVVRGDSAAYFCASSTGTGRETQYFGPGTRLLVL.

Only one count was recorded for this clone. The V and J genes are TRBV9 and TRBJ2-7, with a possible D match to TRBD2 (5 bases). Germline V gene data show CDR1 as SGDLS and CDR2 as YYNGEE. The length of the CDR3 is 15 residues. V was pared by 0 bases and J by 2 bases, with 12 bases between. The CDR3 loop reads CASSVGVASTYEQYF. CDR3 in DNA: TGTGCCAGCAGCGTAGGGGTAGCGAGTACCTACGAGCAGTACTTC.

V and J are TRBV6-5 and TRBJ2-7; 7 bases are a match to TRBD2. The J segment lost 4 bases and the V segment lost 3 bases, leaving 12 bases of the junction unmatched. CDR3 length: 16 residues. Germline CDR1 MNHEY, CDR2 SVGAGI. The CDR3 nucleotides are TGTGCCAGCAGTTATCGGAGGTGGGAGGGGCTATACGAGCAGTACTTC. Its protein product is CASSYRRWEGLYEQYF.

The genes are TRBV30 and TRBJ1-3; 7 positions agree with TRBD1. V trimming: 5 bases; J trimming: 0 bases; junction bases outside the gene matches: 7. The CDR3 spans 15 residues. Germline CDR1 reads GTSNPN; CDR2 reads SVGIG (reference sequence). The CDR3 coding sequence is TGTGCCTGGGATGGACAGGCCGACTCTGGAAACACCATATATTTT. This sequence encodes CAWDGQADSGNTIYF.

The genes are TRBV11-2 and TRBJ2-1; the match to TRBD2 covers 12 bases. With 5 bases clipped from V and 6 bases from J, the junction kept 8 bases outside the gene matches. Germline CDR1 and CDR2: SGHAT and FQNNGV. The length of the CDR3 is 16 residues. CDR3 DNA: TGTGCCAGCAGCACCAGACTAGCGGGAGACCGCAATGAGCAGTTCTTC. Translating gives CASSTRLAGDRNEQFF.

This chain connects TRBV9 to TRBJ2-5, with D possibly TRBD2 on 6 matching bases. CDR1 and CDR2 (germline): SGDLS, YYNGEE. There are 15 residues in the CDR3. Trimming shortened V by 2 bases and J by 7 bases, and 18 bases separated the two germline ends. The CDR3 reads CASSVGVAAKGTQYF. The CDR3, as DNA: TGTGCCAGCAGCGTGGGGGTAGCGGCTAAAGGGACCCAGTACTTC.

CDR3 sequence: CASTPEGLAGPGYEQYF. In DNA form, the CDR3 reads TGTGCCAGCACTCCGGAGGGGCTAGCGGGCCCTGGGTACGAGCAGTACTTC. The V and J genes are TRBV28 and TRBJ2-7, with 8 bases identical to TRBD2. The CDR3 spans 17 residues. From germline, CDR1 is MDHEN and CDR2 SYDVKM. Trimming removed 7 bases from V and 4 bases from J; junction bases left unmatched: 18. Full variable domain (outside the CDR3, taken from reference TRBV28 and TRBJ2-7): DVKVTQSSRYLVKRTGEKVFLECVQDMDHENMFWYRQDPGLGLRLIYFSYDVKMKEKGDIPEGYSVSREKKERFSLILESASTNQTSMYLCASTPEGLAGPGYEQYFGPGTRLTVT.

The chain employs TRBV7-9 and TRBJ2-3; 7 bases line up with TRBD2. Germline V gives CDR1 SEHNR, CDR2 FQNEAQ (reference sequence). The CDR3 covers 18 residues. The V gene end was trimmed by 10 bases and the J gene end by 2 bases; junction bases not matched to a gene: 21. CDR3 nucleotide sequence: TGTGCCAAACAGGCCCCTCGTGGGGGAGGGCGAGCCACAGATACGCAGTATTTT. This translates into CAKQAPRGGGRATDTQYF. The full variable domain, with the rest looked up from reference TRBV7-9 and TRBJ2-3, is DTGVSQNPRHKITKRGQNVTFRCDPISEHNRLYWYRQTLGQGPEFLTYFQNEAQLEKSRLLSDRFSAERPKGSFSTLEIQRTEQGDSAMYLCAKQAPRGGGRATDTQYFGPGTRLTVL.

The chain uses TRBV28 and TRBJ2-5; 8 bases map to TRBD1. The end of the DNA fits TRBJ2-7 better, so the J call may be wrong. Germline V gene lookup returns CDR1 MDHEN and CDR2 SYDVKM. The CDR3 runs to 15 residues. CDR3 region: CASSLPGTGNYEQYF. In nucleotides, the CDR3 is TGTGCCAGCAGTCTTCCCGGGACAGGAAATTACGAGCAGTACTTC.

The chain has TRBV7-9 and TRBJ2-1; TRBD1 is a possible D gene (6 bases). Trimming took off 2 bases at V and 8 bases at J, with 10 bases between the two ends. The CDR3 spans 13 residues. CDR1 SEHNR and CDR2 FQNEAQ come from the germline V gene (reference sequence). The CDR3 region has the DNA TGTGCCAGCAGCTTAACAGGGTGGCATGAGCAGTTCTTC. Translated: CASSLTGWHEQFF.

The gene calls are TRBV5-1 and TRBJ2-2; 9 bases align to TRBD2. After removal of 3 bases from V and 2 bases from J, the junction contained 2 bases not matched to a gene. CDR3 length: 15 residues. Germline lookup yields CDR1 SGHRS and CDR2 YFSETQ. The CDR3 is CASSWTSDNTGELFF. CDR3 nucleotide sequence: TGCGCCAGCAGCTGGACTAGCGATAACACCGGGGAGCTGTTTTTT.

Remarks on this clone: The junction shows a germline mismatch at one end, possibly a read error. The chain joins TRBV6-1 to TRBJ2-1, with 10 bases matching TRBD2. CDR1 is MNHNS, CDR2 SASEGT, per germline. The CDR3 has 12 residues. The CDR3 spells CASSVYGTSDIF. DNA for the CDR3: TGTGCCAGCAGTGTCTACGGGACTAGCGACATCTTC.

The chain is built from TRBV2 and TRBJ1-2; D is possibly TRBD1 (5 bases). The V end was cut by 0 bases, the J end by 7 bases, with 9 bases between. The CDR3 sequence is 13 residues long. CDR1 is SNHLY and CDR2 is FYNNEI in the germline V gene. CDR3 protein: CASSEAPGSGYTF. CDR3 DNA sequence: TGTGCCAGCAGTGAAGCGCCAGGGTCTGGCTACACCTTC.

Only a few counts were recorded for this clone. This rearrangement joins TRBV7-3 to TRBJ1-1; 7 positions agree with TRBD1. The CDR3 contains 13 residues. V trimming: 8 bases; J trimming: 1 base; junction bases outside the gene matches: 4. Looked up from germline, CDR1 is SGHTA and CDR2 is FQGTGA. CDR3 sequence reads: CASGQAKNTEAFF. CDR3 nucleotides: TGTGCCAGCGGACAGGCAAAGAACACTGAAGCTTTCTTT.

This clone was observed a few times. The chain uses TRBV6-5 and TRBJ1-4; perhaps TRBD1 as D (6 bases). V was pared by 6 bases and J by 0 bases, with 8 bases between. Germline CDR1 MNHEY, CDR2 SVGAGI. The CDR3 has 14 amino acids. DNA of the CDR3: TGTGCCAGCAGGGACAGTGCAACTAATGAAAAACTGTTTTTT. This sequence encodes CASRDSATNEKLFF.

The V call is TRBV29-1, the J call TRBJ1-2; TRBD1 agrees at 7 bases. Unmatched junction bases numbered 8, after V lost 2 bases and J lost 5 bases. This CDR3 has 14 residues. Germline V gene lookup returns CDR1 SQVTM and CDR2 ANQGSEA. The CDR3 region has the DNA TGCAGCGTTGAACTTGGGACAGCGAGATATGGCTACACCTTC. Amino acid sequence: CSVELGTARYGYTF.

The chain employs TRBV4-1 and TRBJ2-7, with TRBD1 matching 8 bases. The length of the CDR3 is 13 residues. Germline V gene lookup returns CDR1 MGHRA and CDR2 YSYEKL. Unmatched junction bases numbered 0, after V lost 5 bases and J lost 0 bases. The CDR3 region has the DNA TGCGCCAGCAGCGACAGGGGCTCCTACGAGCAGTACTTC. It is translated as CASSDRGSYEQYF.

V is TRBV2 and J is TRBJ2-3; TRBD2 might be the D (6 bases). The germline CDR1 and CDR2 sequences are SNHLY and FYNNEI. V lost 2 bases and J lost 2, with 14 bases in between. The CDR3 length is 16 residues. This chain's CDR3 is CASSEFASGFTDTQYF. CDR3 DNA: TGTGCCAGCAGTGAATTTGCCAGCGGGTTCACAGATACGCAGTATTTT.

This clone was seen a few times. The chain uses TRBV6-1 and TRBJ1-4; D not resolved. CDR3 length equals 13 residues. Trimming left V 7 bases short and J 3 bases short, with 9 bases between. Germline assignment: CDR1 MNHNS and CDR2 SASEGT. CDR3 nucleotide sequence: TGTGCCAGCATGGCCTTGGCTAATGAAAAACTGTTTTTT. It codes for CASMALANEKLFF.

This chain connects TRBV6-6 to TRBJ2-7; TRBD1 might be the D (5 bases). V lost 2 bases to trimming and J lost 6 bases, with 14 bases between them. Germline values: CDR1 MNHNY, CDR2 SVGAGI (reference sequence). The CDR3 loop spans 14 amino acids. CDR3 nucleotide sequence: TGTGCCAGCAGTTACCCGACCCCCCAGGGCGAGCAGTACTTC. Protein sequence: CASSYPTPQGEQYF.